This TCR beta chain was captured in a study of molecular identifiers for immune sequencing clone quantification. General study points: With a barcode shared among identical TCR molecules, highly expanded clone sizes could be underestimated.

Both previously described methods and listed TCR primers were employed to make bulk TCR libraries. MiXCR, applied by TCRdb to the PCR reads, yields one record per CDR3 protein. The sample shows about 640,000 distinct CDR3 sequences, roughly 21% of them seen only once. CD8+CD4-CCR7+CD45RA+ sorting gave the naive CD8 T cells. The V and J ends lost 0 bases and 0 bases, in that order; junction bases with no gene match: 1. This CDR3 has 17 residues. Germline CDR1 reads LGHDT; CDR2 reads YNNKEL (reference sequence). This clonotype was observed many times. What it binds is unknown. The receptor was isolated from a human donor in good health. Some libraries in this study had Jurkat cell RNA spiked in. The genes are TRBV3-1 and TRBJ2-2; TRBD2 matches at 10 bases. Sequences were obtained from naive CD8+ T cells from blood, with Jurkat cell RNA spiked in. Described subset: FACS-sorted CD8+CD4-CCR7+CD45RA+ naive T cells. The CDR3 spells CASSQEGLASNTGELFF. CDR3 coding DNA: TGTGCCAGCAGCCAAGAGGGACTAGCGTCGAACACCGGGGAGCTGTTTTTT.